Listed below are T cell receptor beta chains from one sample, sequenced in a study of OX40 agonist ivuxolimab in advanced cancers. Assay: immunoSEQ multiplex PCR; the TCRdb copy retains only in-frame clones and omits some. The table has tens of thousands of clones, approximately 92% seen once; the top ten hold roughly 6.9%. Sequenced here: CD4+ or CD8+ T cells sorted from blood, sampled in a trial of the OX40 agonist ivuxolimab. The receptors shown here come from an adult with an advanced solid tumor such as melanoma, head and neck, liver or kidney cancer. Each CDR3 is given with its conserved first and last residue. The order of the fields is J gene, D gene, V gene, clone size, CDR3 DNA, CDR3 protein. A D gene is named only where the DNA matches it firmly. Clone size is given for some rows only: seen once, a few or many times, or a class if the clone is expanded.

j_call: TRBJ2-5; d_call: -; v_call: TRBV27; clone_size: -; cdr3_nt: TGTGCCAGCAGTTTCTCGGAGGGGCCCCAAGAGACCCAGTACTTC; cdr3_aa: CASSFSEGPQETQYF
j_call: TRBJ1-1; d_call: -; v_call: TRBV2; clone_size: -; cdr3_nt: TGTGCCAGCAGTGAAGACAGACTGAACACTGAAGCTTTCTTT; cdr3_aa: CASSEDRLNTEAFF
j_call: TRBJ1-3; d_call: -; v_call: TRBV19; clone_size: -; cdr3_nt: TGTGCCAGTTGTCCCTCCTATTGGGGATCTGGAAACACCATATATTTT; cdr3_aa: CASCPSYWGSGNTIYF
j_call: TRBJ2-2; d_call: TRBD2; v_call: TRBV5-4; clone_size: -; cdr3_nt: TGTGCCAGCAGCTCGCCGGGACTAGCGGATACCGGGGAGCTGTTTTTT; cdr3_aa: CASSSPGLADTGELFF
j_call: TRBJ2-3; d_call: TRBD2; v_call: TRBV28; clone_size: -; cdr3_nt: TGTGCCAGCAGGCCTGAGGAGCGGGGAACAGATACGCAGTATTTT; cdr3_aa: CASRPEERGTDTQYF
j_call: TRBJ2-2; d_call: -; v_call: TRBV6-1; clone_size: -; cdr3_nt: TGTGCCAGCAGTTCGGAATCCGGGGAGCTGTTTTTT; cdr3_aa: CASSSESGELFF
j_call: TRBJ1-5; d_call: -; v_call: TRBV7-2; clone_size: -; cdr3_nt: TGTGCCAGCAGCCCAGGGAATCAGCCCCAGCATTTT; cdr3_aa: CASSPGNQPQHF
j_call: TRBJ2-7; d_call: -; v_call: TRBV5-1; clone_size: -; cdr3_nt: TGCGCCAGCAGCTTGGGTCAGTCACGGGACGAGCAGTACTTC; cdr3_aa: CASSLGQSRDEQYF
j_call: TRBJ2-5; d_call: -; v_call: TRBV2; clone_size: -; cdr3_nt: TGTGCCAGCAGAGCAAGAACAGGGCTGTCCCAGTACTTC; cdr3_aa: CASRARTGLSQYF
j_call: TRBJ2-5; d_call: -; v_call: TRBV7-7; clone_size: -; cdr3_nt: TGTGCTAGCAGCTTATCGACCCTGGGAGAGCAGTACTTC; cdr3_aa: CASSLSTLGEQYF
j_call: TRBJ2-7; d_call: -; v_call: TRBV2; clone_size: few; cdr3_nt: TGTGCCAGCAGTGAAAGGCGGTCCTACGAGCAGTACTTC; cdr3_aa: CASSERRSYEQYF
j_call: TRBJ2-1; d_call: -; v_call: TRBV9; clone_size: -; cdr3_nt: TGTGCCAGCGGCGAAGGACTATCGCACTACAATGAGCAGTTCTTC; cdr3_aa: CASGEGLSHYNEQFF
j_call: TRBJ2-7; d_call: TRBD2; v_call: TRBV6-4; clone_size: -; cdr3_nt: TGTGCCAGCTCTCCCCAACCGGGAGGTAACGAGCAGTACTTC; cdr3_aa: CASSPQPGGNEQYF
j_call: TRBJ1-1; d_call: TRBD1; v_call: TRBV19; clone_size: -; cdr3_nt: TGTGCCAGCAGGACAGGGGTTGGGGTGAACACTGAAGCTTTCTTT; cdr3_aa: CASRTGVGVNTEAFF
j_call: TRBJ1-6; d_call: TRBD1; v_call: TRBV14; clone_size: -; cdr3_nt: TGTGCCAGCAGCAAGACAGGGAGGGCTTCACCCCTCCACTTT; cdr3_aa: CASSKTGRASPLHF
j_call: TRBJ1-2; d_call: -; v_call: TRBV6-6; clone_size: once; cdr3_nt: TGTGCCAGCAGTTACTCGATTTGGGAGGGTGGCTACACCTTC; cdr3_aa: CASSYSIWEGGYTF
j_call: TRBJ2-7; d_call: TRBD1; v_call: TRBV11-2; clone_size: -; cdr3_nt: TGTGCCAGCAGCCCCCGGACAGGGGGGTGGTACGAGCAGTACTTC; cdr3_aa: CASSPRTGGWYEQYF
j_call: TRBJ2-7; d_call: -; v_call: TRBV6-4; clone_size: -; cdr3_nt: TGTGCCAGCAGCCCTGAGGGGTTCTACGAGCAGTACTTC; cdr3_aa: CASSPEGFYEQYF
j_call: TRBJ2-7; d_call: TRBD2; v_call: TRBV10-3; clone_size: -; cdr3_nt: TGTGCCTCAAGCGGAACCTATAGCGGGCAGAGCTCCTACGAGCAGTACTTC; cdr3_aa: CASSGTYSGQSSYEQYF
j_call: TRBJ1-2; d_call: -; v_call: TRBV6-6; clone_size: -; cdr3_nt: TGTGCCAGCCGAAAGGTCTTAAGCCCTCTCGGCTACACCTTC; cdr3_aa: CASRKVLSPLGYTF
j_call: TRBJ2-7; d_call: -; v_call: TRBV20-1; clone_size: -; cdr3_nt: TGCAGTGCTAGATTTAGCTACGAGCAGTACTTC; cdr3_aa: CSARFSYEQYF
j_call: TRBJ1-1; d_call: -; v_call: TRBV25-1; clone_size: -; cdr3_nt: TGTGCCAGCATGACGGTTACTGAAGCTTTCTTT; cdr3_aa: CASMTVTEAFF
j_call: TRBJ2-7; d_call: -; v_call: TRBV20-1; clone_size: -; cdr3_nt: TGCAGTGCTAGCCATAGTGAGCAGTACTTC; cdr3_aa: CSASHSEQYF
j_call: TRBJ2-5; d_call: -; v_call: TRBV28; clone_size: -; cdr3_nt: TGTGCCAGCAGTTCGGGGGCCGGGACCCAGTACTTC; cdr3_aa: CASSSGAGTQYF
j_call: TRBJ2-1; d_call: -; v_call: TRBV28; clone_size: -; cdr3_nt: TGTGCCAGCAGTTTAAGCAGGTCAGAGCAGTTCTTC; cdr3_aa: CASSLSRSEQFF
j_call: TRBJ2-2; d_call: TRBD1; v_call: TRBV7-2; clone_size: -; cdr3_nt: TGTGCCAGCAGCTTAGCGTCCACAGGGGGGACCGGGGAGCTGTTTTTT; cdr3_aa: CASSLASTGGTGELFF
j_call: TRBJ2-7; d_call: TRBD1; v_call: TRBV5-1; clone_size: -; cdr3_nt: TGCGCCAGCACCCGAACCGGGACAGGGGGCGTAATAAGCGAGCAGTACTTC; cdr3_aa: CASTRTGTGGVISEQYF
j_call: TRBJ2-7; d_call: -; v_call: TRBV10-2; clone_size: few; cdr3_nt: TGCGCCAGCACTAGCCCGAACTCCTACGAGCAGTACTTC; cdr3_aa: CASTSPNSYEQYF
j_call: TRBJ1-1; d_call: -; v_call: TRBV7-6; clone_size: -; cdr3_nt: TGTGCCAGCAGCCCCGGACTAAACACTGAAGCTTTCTTT; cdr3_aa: CASSPGLNTEAFF
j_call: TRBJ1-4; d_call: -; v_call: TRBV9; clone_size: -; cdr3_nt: TGTGCCAGCAGCGTAGCGTCAGCAACTAATGAAAAACTGTTTTTT; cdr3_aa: CASSVASATNEKLFF
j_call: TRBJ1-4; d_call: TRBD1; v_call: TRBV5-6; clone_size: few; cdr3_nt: TGTGCCAGCAGCCCAGGGGGGGCTGAAAAACTGTTTTTT; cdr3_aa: CASSPGGAEKLFF
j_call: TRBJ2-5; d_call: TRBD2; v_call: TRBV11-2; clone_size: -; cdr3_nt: TGTGCCAGCAGCTTCAGCAAAAGCGGGACTAGCGGGACGGAGACCCAGTACTTC; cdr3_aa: CASSFSKSGTSGTETQYF
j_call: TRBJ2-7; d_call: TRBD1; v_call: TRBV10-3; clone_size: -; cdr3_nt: TGTGCCATCAATAGGGGACAGGGGAACTACGAGCAGTACTTC; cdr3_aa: CAINRGQGNYEQYF
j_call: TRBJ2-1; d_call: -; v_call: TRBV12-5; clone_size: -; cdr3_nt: TGTGCTAGTGGTTTGGTAGCTCCTGTTGAGCAGTTCTTC; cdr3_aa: CASGLVAPVEQFF
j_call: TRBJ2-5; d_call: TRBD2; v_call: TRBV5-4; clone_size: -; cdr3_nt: TGTGCCAGCACGGGGGGTGGGGGACGGGAGACCCAGTACTTC; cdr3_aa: CASTGGGGRETQYF
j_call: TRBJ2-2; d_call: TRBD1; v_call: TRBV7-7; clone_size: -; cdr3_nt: TGTGCTAGCAGCGCCATAACCGGGACAGCGAACACCGGGGAGCTGTTTTTT; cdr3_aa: CASSAITGTANTGELFF
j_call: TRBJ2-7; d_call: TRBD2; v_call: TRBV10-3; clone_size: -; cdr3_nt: TGTGCCATCAGGCCGGGGGGGCCCAGCTCCTACGAGCAGTACTTC; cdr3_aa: CAIRPGGPSSYEQYF
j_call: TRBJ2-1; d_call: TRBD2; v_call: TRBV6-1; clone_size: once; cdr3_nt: TGTGCCAGCAGTCCGGGGGGACTGTACAATGAGCAGTTCTTC; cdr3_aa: CASSPGGLYNEQFF
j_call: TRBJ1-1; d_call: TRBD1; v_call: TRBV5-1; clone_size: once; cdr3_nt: TGCGCCAGCAGCTGGGCGGACAGGGAGCAAGCTTTCTTT; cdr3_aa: CASSWADREQAFF
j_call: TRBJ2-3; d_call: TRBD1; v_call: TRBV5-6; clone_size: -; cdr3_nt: TGTGCCAGCAGCGCAACGGGACAGGGATTGTCAGATACGCAGTATTTT; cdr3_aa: CASSATGQGLSDTQYF
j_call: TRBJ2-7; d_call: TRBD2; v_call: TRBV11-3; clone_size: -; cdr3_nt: TGTGCCAGCAGCGTGACTAGCCGGCCCTACGAGCAGTACTTC; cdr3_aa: CASSVTSRPYEQYF
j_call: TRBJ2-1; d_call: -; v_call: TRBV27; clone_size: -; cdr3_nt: TGTGCCAGCAGTTTTTGGACCAGGTCGATACACAATGAGCAGTTCTTC; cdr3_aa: CASSFWTRSIHNEQFF
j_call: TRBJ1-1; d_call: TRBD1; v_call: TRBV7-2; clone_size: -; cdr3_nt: TGTGCCAGCAGCTTCCGACAGGGGGGTCAAGCTTTCTTT; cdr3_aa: CASSFRQGGQAFF
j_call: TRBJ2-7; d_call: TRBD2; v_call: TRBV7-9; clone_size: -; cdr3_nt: TGTGCCAGCAGTCAGTATAGGACTAGCGGCTCCTACGAGCAGTACTTC; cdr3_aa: CASSQYRTSGSYEQYF
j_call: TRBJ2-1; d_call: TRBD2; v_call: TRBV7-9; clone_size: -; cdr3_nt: TGTGCCAGCAGCTCTGTACTAGCGGGAGATAATGAGCAGTTCTTC; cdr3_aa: CASSSVLAGDNEQFF
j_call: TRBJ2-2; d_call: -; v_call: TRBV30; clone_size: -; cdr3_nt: TGTGCCTGGAGGGCCCCCGTCCGGGGTCCCACCGGGGAGCTGTTTTTT; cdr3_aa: CAWRAPVRGPTGELFF
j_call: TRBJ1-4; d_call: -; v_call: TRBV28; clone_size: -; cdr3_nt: TGTGCCAGCAGTTCCCATTCAGGGGCCGGGAATGAAAAACTGTTTTTT; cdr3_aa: CASSSHSGAGNEKLFF
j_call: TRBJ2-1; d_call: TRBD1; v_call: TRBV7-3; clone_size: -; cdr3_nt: TGTGCCAGCAGCTTATGGGGGACAGGGAGGGTATACAATGAGCAGTTCTTC; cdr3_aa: CASSLWGTGRVYNEQFF